The 17 T cell receptor beta chains in this list originate from one sample, sequenced in a study of OX40 agonist ivuxolimab in advanced cancers. TCRdb's table, derived via immunoSEQ multiplex PCR, lists solely in-frame clones and lacks some. Among 58,000 or so clones listed, roughly 89% were seen once. The material was CD4+ or CD8+ T cells sorted from blood, obtained in a trial of the OX40 agonist ivuxolimab. The receptors originated from an adult with an advanced solid tumor such as melanoma, head and neck, liver or kidney cancer.

This chain uses TRBV5-4 with TRBJ1-1; possibly TRBD1 for D (6 bases). This CDR3 is 16 amino acids long. The V end lost 4 bases, the J end lost 0 bases, and 16 bases lay between the germline ends. The germline V gene encodes CDR1 SGHNT and CDR2 YYREEE (reference sequence). The CDR3 is CASSAGPGQLNTEAFF. The CDR3 nucleotides read TGTGCCAGCAGCGCAGGTCCGGGACAATTGAACACTGAAGCTTTCTTT.

The V gene is TRBV27, the J gene TRBJ1-2; a possible D gene is TRBD1 (5 bases). The CDR3 extends over 12 amino acids. From germline, CDR1 is MNHEY and CDR2 SMNVEV (reference sequence). V was shortened by 5 bases and J by 6 bases, with 10 bases between the two germline ends. The CDR3 spells CASSPDNNGYTF. The CDR3 DNA reads as TGTGCCAGCAGTCCGGACAACAATGGCTACACCTTC.

The rearrangement links TRBV15 to TRBJ1-2; 10 nucleotides line up with TRBD1. Per germline, CDR1 LNHNV and CDR2 YYDKDF (reference sequence). This CDR3 spans 17 amino acids. V shed 3 bases and J 2 bases; nucleotides not matched to a gene: 9. CDR3 nucleotide sequence: TGTGCCACCAGCAGCAGCCTGGACAGGGGGGAAAACTATGGCTACACCTTC. It codes for CATSSSLDRGENYGYTF.

The rearrangement joins TRBV7-9 to TRBJ2-5; maybe TRBD2 (5 bases). Germline-derived CDR1 and CDR2 are SEHNR and FQNEAQ (reference sequence). The CDR3 spans 19 residues. V dropped 2 bases and J dropped 2 bases, with 24 bases sitting between them. DNA for the CDR3: TGTGCCAGCAGCTTAAACGGTCACGTGACCGACGGGAAACAAGAGACCCAGTACTTC. As protein: CASSLNGHVTDGKQETQYF.

This chain joins TRBV19 and TRBJ2-7, with unresolved D. The CDR3 contains 13 residues. The V and J ends lost 4 bases and 0 bases respectively, with 7 bases between them. Germline V lookup: CDR1 LNHDA, CDR2 SQIVND (reference sequence). The CDR3 DNA follows: TGTGCCAGTAGTAAGTCGGGCTCCTACGAGCAGTACTTC. Translating gives CASSKSGSYEQYF.

The rearrangement joins TRBV30 to TRBJ2-1; TRBD2 matches at 8 bases. CDR1 and CDR2 from the germline V gene are GTSNPN and SVGIG (reference sequence). J was trimmed by 4 bases and V by 3 bases; bases with no gene match: 2. CDR3 size: 13 residues. The CDR3: CAWSGGDYNEQFF. CDR3 in DNA: TGTGCCTGGAGCGGGGGGGATTACAATGAGCAGTTCTTC.

This clone came up once. V usage is TRBV6-6 and J usage is TRBJ2-7, with 8 positions matching TRBD2. CDR1 is MNHNY, CDR2 SVGAGI, per germline (reference sequence). This CDR3 spans 15 amino acids. V lost 1 base and J lost 5; bases outside the gene matches: 7. DNA of the CDR3: TGTGCCAGCAGTTACTTTGCGGGAGGAAAAAACGAGCAGTACTTC. Amino acids: CASSYFAGGKNEQYF.

This chain connects TRBV2 to TRBJ2-7; 10 bases match TRBD2. The CDR3 totals 13 residues. CDR1 SNHLY and CDR2 FYNNEI come from the germline V gene. J lost 7 bases, V lost 4 bases, and 4 bases had no gene match. In nucleotides, the CDR3 is TGTGCCAGCAGTGGTTTAGCGGGAGGTGAGCAGTACTTC. Translation gives CASSGLAGGEQYF.

V and J are TRBV30 and TRBJ2-7; D unresolved. The CDR3 loop spans 13 amino acids. The germline V gene has CDR1 GTSNPN and CDR2 SVGIG (reference sequence). Deletions cut 1 base from V and 6 bases from J, with 13 bases between. CDR3 region: CAWSEWGGSEQYF. Written as DNA, the CDR3 is TGTGCCTGGAGTGAATGGGGTGGGTCCGAGCAGTACTTC.

The chain joins TRBV29-1 to TRBJ1-2; 7 bases align to TRBD1. The V gene end was trimmed by 8 bases and the J gene end by 4 bases; junction bases not matched to a gene: 7. Per germline, CDR1 SQVTM and CDR2 ANQGSEA. This CDR3 is 12 amino acids long. The CDR3 spells CSFWTGSYGYTF. CDR3 nucleotide sequence: TGCAGCTTTTGGACAGGATCCTATGGCTACACCTTC. Full variable domain (remainder filled in from reference TRBV29-1 and TRBJ1-2): SAVISQKPSRDICQRGTSLTIQCQVDSQVTMMFWYRQQPGQSLTLIATANQGSEATYESGFVIDKFPISRPNLTFSTLTVSNMSPEDSSIYLCSFWTGSYGYTFGSGTRLTVV.

This clone turned up a few times. The chain recombines TRBV27 with TRBJ1-2; tentatively, D is TRBD1 (6 bases). The germline V gene encodes CDR1 MNHEY and CDR2 SMNVEV (reference sequence). The V gene lost 3 bases and the J gene lost 2 bases, with 10 bases spanning the gap. This CDR3 is 14 amino acids long. CDR3 DNA: TGTGCCAGCAGTTTTGACAGGAGAAACTATGGCTACACCTTC. Residues: CASSFDRRNYGYTF.

This clone appeared a few times. The chain is built from TRBV27 and TRBJ2-1; 14 positions agree with TRBD2. The CDR3 runs to 15 residues. CDR1 and CDR2 (germline): MNHEY, SMNVEV (reference sequence). J was trimmed by 8 bases and V by 6 bases; bases with no gene match: 6. The CDR3 protein is CASRAGTSGSHEQFF. DNA for the CDR3: TGTGCCAGCAGAGCCGGGACTAGCGGGAGTCATGAGCAGTTCTTC.

This sequence joins TRBV27 and TRBJ1-1; the D is unclear. With 2 bases removed from V and 4 bases from J, the gap between germline ends came to 8 bases. CDR3 length: 13 amino acids. The germline V gene encodes CDR1 MNHEY and CDR2 SMNVEV (reference sequence). The CDR3 region is CASSLGWSTEAFF. CDR3 DNA sequence: TGTGCCAGCAGTTTAGGGTGGAGCACTGAAGCTTTCTTT.

This clone is a singleton in its sample. V and J are TRBV30 and TRBJ2-7; 7 positions match TRBD1. The CDR3 covers 15 residues. V lost 2 bases and J lost 3; bases outside the gene matches: 10. Germline V gives CDR1 GTSNPN, CDR2 SVGIG (reference sequence). The DNA for the CDR3 is TGTGCCTGGAGTCCCCCCGACAGGGTACACTACGAGCAGTACTTC. It codes for CAWSPPDRVHYEQYF.

This clone has just one count. The chain combines TRBV10-3 with TRBJ2-7, with D perhaps TRBD1 (5 bases). Germline CDR1 and CDR2: ENHRY and SYGVKD. V was shortened by 8 bases and J by 0 bases, with 14 bases between the two germline ends. The CDR3 consists of 14 residues. The CDR3 sequence is CAIPRAPGSYEQYF. DNA for the CDR3: TGTGCCATCCCCAGGGCCCCTGGCTCCTACGAGCAGTACTTC.

CDR3 nucleotide sequence: TGTGCCAGCAGCTCCGGCCTGAAGCAGTATTTT. Its translation: CASSSGLKQYF. The V gene is TRBV5-6, the J gene TRBJ2-3, with D uncertain. The CDR3 is made up of 11 amino acids. Per germline, CDR1 SGHDT and CDR2 YYEEEE. The V end lost 3 bases, the J end lost 11 bases, and 10 bases lay between the germline ends.

The rearrangement uses TRBV6-5 and TRBJ2-7; TRBD2 might be the D (5 bases). Germline lookup yields CDR1 MNHEY and CDR2 SVGAGI. Trimming pared 0 bases from V and 2 bases from J, leaving 5 bases between. The CDR3 runs 13 residues. The CDR3 DNA is TGTGCCAGCAGTTACTCCGGGACCTACGAGCAGTACTTC. Amino acid sequence: CASSYSGTYEQYF.